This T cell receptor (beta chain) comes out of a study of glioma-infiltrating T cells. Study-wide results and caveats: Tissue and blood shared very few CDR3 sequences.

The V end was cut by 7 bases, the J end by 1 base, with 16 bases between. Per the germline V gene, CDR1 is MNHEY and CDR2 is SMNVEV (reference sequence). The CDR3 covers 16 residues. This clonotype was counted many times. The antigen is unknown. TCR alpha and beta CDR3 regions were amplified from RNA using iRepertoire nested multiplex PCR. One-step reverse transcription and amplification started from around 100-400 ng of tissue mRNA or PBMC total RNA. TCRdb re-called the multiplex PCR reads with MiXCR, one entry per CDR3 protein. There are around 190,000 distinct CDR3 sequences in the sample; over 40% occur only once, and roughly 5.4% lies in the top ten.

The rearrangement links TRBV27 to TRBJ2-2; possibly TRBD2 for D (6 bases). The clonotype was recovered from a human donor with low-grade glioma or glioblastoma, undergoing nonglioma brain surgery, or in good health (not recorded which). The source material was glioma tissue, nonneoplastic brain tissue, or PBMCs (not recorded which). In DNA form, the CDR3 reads TGTGCCAGCAAAGCCTCCGCTAGCGTGAACACCGGGGAGCTGTTTTTT. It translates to CASKASASVNTGELFF.